This T cell receptor (beta chain) was retrieved from a study of human T cells and chemical hapten exposure. Whole-study context: Alopecia areata, totalis or universalis affected patients who were mostly female.

V gave up 6 bases and J gave up 4 bases, with 3 bases separating them. The CDR3 covers 10 residues. From germline, CDR1 is MDHEN and CDR2 SYDVKM. Library preparation tagged each individual cDNA molecule with a unique molecular identifier. TCRdb used MiXCR to reprocess the RACE reads, holding one entry per CDR3 protein. The sample holds 75,000 to 100,000 distinct CDR3 sequences, about 11% seen once. Time point given: patch test 1, 2 weeks after DPC sensitization. Treatment here: therapeutic diphenylcyclopropenone sensitization with weekly scalp DPC. The V call is TRBV28, the J call TRBJ1-2; no clear D. This sequence originates from a woman in her sixties or seventies with alopecia areata. Some clones in this sample may be carry-over from other donors' samples. Sample: whole blood, taken in connection with sensitization to the hapten diphenylcyclopropenone (DPC). The CDR3 coding sequence is TGTGCCAGCAGCCTCTATGGCTACACCTTC. Protein sequence: CASSLYGYTF.